These 7 T cell receptor beta chains came from one sample sequenced in a study of blood T cell repertoires in COVID-19. Sequencing used immunoSEQ multiplex PCR; TCRdb keeps in-frame clones, though not all of them. Seen here are just over 350,000 clones, 65% to 90% observed once, and the top ten hold around 7.4%. The specimen was peripheral blood. These TCRs come from a woman in her fifties or sixties with COVID-19, enrolled during active disease.

V gene TRBV12-5 combines with J gene TRBJ1-1, with D possibly being TRBD1 (6 bases). Per the germline V gene, CDR1 is LGHNT and CDR2 is FRNRAP. V was trimmed by 4 bases and J by 4 bases, leaving 25 bases between them. This CDR3 contains 18 residues. The CDR3 DNA is TGTGCTAGTGGTTCCGCTAGACAGGTGGATGAAGGAGGCACTGAAGCTTTCTTT. It codes for CASGSARQVDEGGTEAFF.

The V gene is TRBV19, the J gene TRBJ2-7; 7 bases align to TRBD1. Germline CDR1 is LNHDA and CDR2 is SQIVND (reference sequence). V dropped 6 bases and J dropped 2; count of bases not matched to a gene: 10. The CDR3 is made up of 15 amino acids. CDR3 region: CASSRDGTDTYEQYF. The CDR3 DNA reads as TGTGCCAGTAGCAGGGATGGGACAGACACCTACGAGCAGTACTTC.

The CDR3 DNA reads TGTGCAAGTCGCTTAGCGAGGACTAGCGGGGGGCCGCACAATGAGCAGTTCTTC. Translation: CASRLARTSGGPHNEQFF. The chain couples TRBV12-2 to TRBJ2-1; the D segment call TRBD2 is taken from the table without a DNA check. TRBV12-2 is listed as a pseudogene. This CDR3 is built from 18 residues.

The rearrangement links TRBV10-3 to TRBJ1-2; TRBD1 aligns across 9 bases. The CDR3 loop spans 14 amino acids. Unmatched junction bases numbered 11, after V lost 10 bases and J lost 5 bases. Germline CDR1 reads ENHRY; CDR2 reads SYGVKD. The CDR3, as DNA: TGTGCCAGTTCATTACAGGGGGCAGGGTATGGCTACACCTTC. This codes for CASSLQGAGYGYTF.

V usage is TRBV27 and J usage is TRBJ1-2; 9 nucleotides align to TRBD1. The V segment lost 5 bases and the J segment 4 bases; nucleotides outside the gene matches: 8. Germline V gene data show CDR1 as MNHEY and CDR2 as SMNVEV (reference sequence). CDR3 length: 15 residues. The CDR3 is CASSVAGTGFYGYTF. The CDR3 nucleotides read TGTGCCAGCAGTGTCGCCGGGACAGGGTTCTATGGCTACACCTTC.

The chain couples TRBV7-2 to TRBJ1-1; D remains unclear. Deletions cut 5 bases from V and 1 base from J, with 14 bases between. Germline-derived CDR1 and CDR2 are SGHTA and FQGNSA. CDR3 size: 15 residues. This chain's CDR3 is CASSRLGSQNTEAFF. CDR3 DNA sequence: TGTGCCAGCAGCCGTCTGGGCTCCCAGAACACTGAAGCTTTCTTT.

The J gene is TRBJ1-2, the V gene TRBV1; TRBD1 is the table's D call and was not checked against the DNA. TRBV1 is termed a pseudogene. The CDR3 runs to 15 residues. The CDR3 bases are TGCACCAGCAGCCAATCCGACAGGGACCGGAGAGGCTACACCTTC. Protein: CTSSQSDRDRRGYTF.